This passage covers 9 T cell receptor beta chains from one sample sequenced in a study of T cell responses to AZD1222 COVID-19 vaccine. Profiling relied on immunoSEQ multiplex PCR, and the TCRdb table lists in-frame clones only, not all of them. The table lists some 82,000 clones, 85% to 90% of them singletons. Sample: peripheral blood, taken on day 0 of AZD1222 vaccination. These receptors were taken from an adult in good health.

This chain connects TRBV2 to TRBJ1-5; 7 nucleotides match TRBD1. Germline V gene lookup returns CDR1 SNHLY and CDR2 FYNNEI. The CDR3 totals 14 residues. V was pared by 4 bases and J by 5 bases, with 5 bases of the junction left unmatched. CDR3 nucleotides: TGTGCCAGCAGTGGACAGGGCCGGGATCAGCCCCAGCATTTT. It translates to CASSGQGRDQPQHF.

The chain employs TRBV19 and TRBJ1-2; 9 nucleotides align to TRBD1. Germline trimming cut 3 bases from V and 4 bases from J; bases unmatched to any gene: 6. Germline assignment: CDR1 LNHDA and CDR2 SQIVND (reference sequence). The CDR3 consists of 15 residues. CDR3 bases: TGTGCCAGTAGTATTCCCTTGACAGGGGGCTATGGCTACACCTTC. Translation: CASSIPLTGGYGYTF. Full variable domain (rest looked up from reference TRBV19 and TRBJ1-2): DGGITQSPKYLFRKEGQNVTLSCEQNLNHDAMYWYRQDPGQGLRLIYYSQIVNDFQKGDIAEGYSVSREKKESFPLTVTSAQKNPTAFYLCASSIPLTGGYGYTFGSGTRLTVV.

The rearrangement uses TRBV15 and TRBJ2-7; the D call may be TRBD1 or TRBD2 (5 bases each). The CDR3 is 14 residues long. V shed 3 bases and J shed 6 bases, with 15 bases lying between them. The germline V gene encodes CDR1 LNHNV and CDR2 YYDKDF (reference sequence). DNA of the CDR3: TGTGCCACCAGCAGGGGAGAGTCAGGGAGCGAGCAGTACTTC. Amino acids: CATSRGESGSEQYF.

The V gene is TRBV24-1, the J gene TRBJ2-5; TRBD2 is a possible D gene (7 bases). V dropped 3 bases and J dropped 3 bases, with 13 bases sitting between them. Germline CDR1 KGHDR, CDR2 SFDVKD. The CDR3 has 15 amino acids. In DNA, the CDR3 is TGTGCCACCAGTGATAGGGGGGGGCGGGAAGAGACCCAGTACTTC. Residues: CATSDRGGREETQYF.

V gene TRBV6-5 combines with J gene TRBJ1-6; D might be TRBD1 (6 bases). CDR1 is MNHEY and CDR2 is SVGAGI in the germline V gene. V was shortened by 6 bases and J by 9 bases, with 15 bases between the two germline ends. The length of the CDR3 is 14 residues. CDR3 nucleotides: TGTGCCAGCAGCCCAAGAGCAGGGGTTTCACCCCTCCACTTT. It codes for CASSPRAGVSPLHF.

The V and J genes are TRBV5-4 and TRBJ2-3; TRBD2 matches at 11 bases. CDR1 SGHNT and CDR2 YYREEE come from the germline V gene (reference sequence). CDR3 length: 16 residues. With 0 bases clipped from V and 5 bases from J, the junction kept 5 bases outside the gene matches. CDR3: CASSLEVAGGQDTQYF. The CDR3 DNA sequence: TGTGCCAGCAGCTTGGAGGTAGCGGGGGGGCAAGATACGCAGTATTTT.

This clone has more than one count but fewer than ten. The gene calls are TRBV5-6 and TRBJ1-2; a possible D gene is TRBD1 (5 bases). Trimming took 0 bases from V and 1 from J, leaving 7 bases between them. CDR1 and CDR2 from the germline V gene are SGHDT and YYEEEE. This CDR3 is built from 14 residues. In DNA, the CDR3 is TGTGCCAGCAGCTTGGGCAGGGTTAACTATGGCTACACCTTC. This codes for CASSLGRVNYGYTF.

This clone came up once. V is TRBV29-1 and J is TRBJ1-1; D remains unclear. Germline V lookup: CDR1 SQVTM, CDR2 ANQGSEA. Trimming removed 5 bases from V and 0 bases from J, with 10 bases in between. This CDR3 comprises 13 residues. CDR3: CSVSKAVNTEAFF. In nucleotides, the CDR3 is TGCAGCGTTAGTAAAGCGGTGAACACTGAAGCTTTCTTT. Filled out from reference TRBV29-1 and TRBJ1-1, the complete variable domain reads SAVISQKPSRDICQRGTSLTIQCQVDSQVTMMFWYRQQPGQSLTLIATANQGSEATYESGFVIDKFPISRPNLTFSTLTVSNMSPEDSSIYLCSVSKAVNTEAFFGQGTRLTVV.

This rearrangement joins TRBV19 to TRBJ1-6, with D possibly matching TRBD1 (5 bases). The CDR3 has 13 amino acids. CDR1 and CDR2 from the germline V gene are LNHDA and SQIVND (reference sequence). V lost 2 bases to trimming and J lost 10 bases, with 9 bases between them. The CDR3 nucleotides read TGTGCCAGTAGTATAACTGGGGGATCACCCCTCCACTTT. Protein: CASSITGGSPLHF. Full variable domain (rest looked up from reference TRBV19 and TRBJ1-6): DGGITQSPKYLFRKEGQNVTLSCEQNLNHDAMYWYRQDPGQGLRLIYYSQIVNDFQKGDIAEGYSVSREKKESFPLTVTSAQKNPTAFYLCASSITGGSPLHFGNGTRLTVT.